This TCR beta chain comes out of a study of T cells after yellow fever vaccination. Study-wide background: SMART-Seq v4 Ultra Low Input handled preparation of low-cell-number fractions.

They built TCR cDNA with 5'RACE template switching, a step that put in a universal primer site and UMIs. TCRdb used MiXCR to reprocess the 5' RACE reads, holding one entry per CDR3 protein. The data contain hundreds of thousands of distinct CDR3 sequences, approximately 5.7% of them seen just once; the ten biggest clones take up roughly 15%. The germline CDR1 and CDR2 sequences are SQVTM and ANQGSEA. Between the trimmed V and J ends, which lost 3 bases and 0 bases, there was a span of 16 bases. The CDR3 is 16 residues long. Note on this clonotype: What it binds is unknown.

Overall study results and limits: The booster response re-showed most primary clones: approximately 95% CD4, approximately 90% CD8. Abundant clonotypes from the bulk population could get into FACS-sorted repertoires as contaminants.

The sequence was obtained from a man aged 25-45 years who received the YFV17D yellow fever vaccine. Source: PBMCs, taken 5 days after the yellow fever booster vaccination. The chain is built from TRBV29-1 and TRBJ2-3; a weak D match, TRBD1 (5 bases). CDR3 sequence reads: CSVEGLVRRSTDTQYF. For the CDR3, the DNA is TGCAGCGTTGAGGGGCTCGTGAGGAGAAGCACAGATACGCAGTATTTT.